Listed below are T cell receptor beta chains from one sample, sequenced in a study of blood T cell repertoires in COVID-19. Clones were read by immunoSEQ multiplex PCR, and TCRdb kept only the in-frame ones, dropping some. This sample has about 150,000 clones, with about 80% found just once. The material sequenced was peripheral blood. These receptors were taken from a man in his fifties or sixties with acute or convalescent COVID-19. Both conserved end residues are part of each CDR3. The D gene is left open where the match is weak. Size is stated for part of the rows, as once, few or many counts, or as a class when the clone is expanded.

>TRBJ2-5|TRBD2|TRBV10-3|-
TGTGCCATCAGTGAGACTAGCGGGGGGGCTGAGACCCAGTACTTC
CAISETSGGAETQYF
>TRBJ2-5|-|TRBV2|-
TGTGCCAGCAGTGACTCGAGCGAGACCCAGTACTTC
CASSDSSETQYF
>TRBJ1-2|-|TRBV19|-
TGTGCCAGTAGTATGTTAGGGGATGGCTACACCTTC
CASSMLGDGYTF
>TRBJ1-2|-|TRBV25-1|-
TGTGCCAGCAGTGGAGGACAGTTGTCTAACTATGGCTACACCTTC
CASSGGQLSNYGYTF
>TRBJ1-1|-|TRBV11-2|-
TGTGCCAGCAGCTTTTACGGGGGGGGGACTGAAGCTTTCTTT
CASSFYGGGTEAFF
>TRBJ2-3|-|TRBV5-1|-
TGCGCCAGCAGCTTGGTTCAGTCGGTGGAGACTAGCACAGATACGCAGTATTTT
CASSLVQSVETSTDTQYF
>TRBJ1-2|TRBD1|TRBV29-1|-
TGCAGCGTTGGGAGAACAGGGGAATCCAACTATGGCTACACCTTC
CSVGRTGESNYGYTF
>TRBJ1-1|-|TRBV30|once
TGTGCCTGGCACAGGGAGCGGAACACTGAAGCTTTCTTT
CAWHRERNTEAFF
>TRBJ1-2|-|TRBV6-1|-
TGTGCCAGCAGTGAACGGCGGAACTATGGCTACACCTTC
CASSERRNYGYTF
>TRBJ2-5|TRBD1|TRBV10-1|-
TGCGCCAGCAGTGACACCGGACAGGGGAAAGAGACCCAGTACTTC
CASSDTGQGKETQYF
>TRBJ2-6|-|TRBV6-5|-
TGTGCCAGCAGTAGCCACGTTGGGGCCAACGTCCTGACTTTC
CASSSHVGANVLTF
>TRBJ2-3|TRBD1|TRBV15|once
TGTGCCACCAGCAGAGATCTTGGGACAGGGGGCACAGATACGCAGTATTTT
CATSRDLGTGGTDTQYF
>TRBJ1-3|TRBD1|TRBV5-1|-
TGCGCCAGCAGCTTGGAATCCGGGACAGGGTCGAAAGGAAACACCATATATTTT
CASSLESGTGSKGNTIYF
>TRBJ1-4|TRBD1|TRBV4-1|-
TGCGCCAGCAGCCAGCTGACAGGGACAAATGAAAAACTGTTTTTT
CASSQLTGTNEKLFF
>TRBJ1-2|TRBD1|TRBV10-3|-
TGTGCCACCACAGGGGCCCTCGGCTATGGCTACACCTTC
CATTGALGYGYTF
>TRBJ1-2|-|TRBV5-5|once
TGTGCCAGCAGCTTGTATTTTCGGGGGGATTCGGTTGGCTACACCTTC
CASSLYFRGDSVGYTF
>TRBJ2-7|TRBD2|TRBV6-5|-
TGTGCCAGCAAAGCGGGACTCCGCAGGTACGAGCAGTACTTC
CASKAGLRRYEQYF
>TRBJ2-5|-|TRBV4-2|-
TGTGCCAGCAGTCAGACGGGGGGCCCAGAGACCCAGTACTTC
CASSQTGGPETQYF
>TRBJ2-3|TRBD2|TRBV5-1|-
TGCGCCAGCACCCCCTCCACGGCGGGGGGCCCAGATACGCAGTATTTT
CASTPSTAGGPDTQYF
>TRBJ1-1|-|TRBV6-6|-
TGTGCCACCTCCAACGGGATGAACACTGAAGCTTTCTTT
CATSNGMNTEAFF